The 16 T cell receptor beta chains presented below share a single source sample, sequenced in a study of blood T cell repertoires in COVID-19. Profiled with immunoSEQ multiplex PCR; TCRdb holds only in-frame clones, not every one. Of about 130,000 clones in the sample, approximately 90% were seen once. Sequences were obtained from peripheral blood. These receptors came from a man in his fifties or sixties with COVID-19, enrolled during active disease.

V gene TRBV30 combines with J gene TRBJ1-6, with TRBD1 matching over 7 bases. Trimming at V came to 2 bases and at J to 7 bases, leaving 5 bases not matched to a gene. Germline V gene lookup returns CDR1 GTSNPN and CDR2 SVGIG (reference sequence). CDR3 length: 14 amino acids. As DNA, the CDR3 is TGTGCCTGGAGTAGAGACAGGGTGAATTCACCCCTCCACTTT. It is translated as CAWSRDRVNSPLHF.

The CDR3 is CASTQGRGLAGYTF. The CDR3 DNA reads as TGTGCCAGCACCCAAGGTAGGGGGTTGGCTGGCTACACCTTC. The chain employs TRBV2 and TRBJ1-2, with D maybe TRBD1 (6 bases). Trimming pared 7 bases from V and 7 bases from J, leaving 19 bases between. The CDR3 spans 14 residues. Germline V CDR1 and CDR2: SNHLY, FYNNEI.

The rearrangement joins TRBV7-8 to TRBJ2-7, with 9 bases aligning to TRBD1. The V gene end was trimmed by 1 base and the J gene end by 2 bases; junction bases not matched to a gene: 0. From germline, CDR1 is SGHVS and CDR2 FQNEAQ. The CDR3 is 14 residues long. The CDR3 DNA follows: TGTGCCAGCAGCTTAGGACAGGGGGCCTACGAGCAGTACTTC. Translation: CASSLGQGAYEQYF.

The V call is TRBV30, the J call TRBJ1-4, with D possibly matching TRBD1 (6 bases). Trimming took 5 bases from V and 2 from J, leaving 12 bases between them. CDR1 GTSNPN and CDR2 SVGIG come from the germline V gene (reference sequence). The CDR3 contains 14 residues. The CDR3: CAWGFTGTNEKLFF. The CDR3 DNA sequence: TGTGCCTGGGGCTTCACAGGGACTAATGAAAAACTGTTTTTT.

V is TRBV7-8 and J is TRBJ1-1; D ambiguous. V lost 4 bases to trimming and J lost 4 bases, with 10 bases between them. Per germline, CDR1 SGHVS and CDR2 FQNEAQ. The CDR3 length is 13 residues. The CDR3 nucleotides are TGTGCCAGCAGCTCCCGTGAGGGCACTGAAGCTTTCTTT. Translated, it gives CASSSREGTEAFF.

The V gene is TRBV6-5, the J gene TRBJ1-3, with D maybe TRBD1 (6 bases). The CDR3 consists of 14 residues. Germline CDR1 reads MNHEY; CDR2 reads SVGAGI. The V gene lost 6 bases and the J gene lost 4 bases, with 13 bases spanning the gap. This CDR3 reads CASREGHQGNTIYF. CDR3 nucleotide sequence: TGTGCCAGCAGAGAGGGACATCAGGGAAACACCATATATTTT.

The chain recombines TRBV12-3 or TRBV12-4 with TRBJ2-3; 7 bases line up with TRBD2. J lost 4 bases, V lost 3 bases, and 1 base had no gene match. CDR3 size: 13 residues. The CDR3 DNA is TGTGCCAGCAGTTTTGGGGGGGCAGATACGCAGTATTTT. Translation: CASSFGGADTQYF.

The V and J genes are TRBV19 and TRBJ1-1, with D possibly being TRBD1 (5 bases). The CDR3 loop spans 13 amino acids. V lost 5 bases, J lost 11 bases, and 18 bases lay in between. Germline-derived CDR1 and CDR2 are LNHDA and SQIVND (reference sequence). The CDR3 DNA sequence: TGTGCCAGTAGTTGCAGGGAATGTCGGTGGGCTTTCTTT. As protein: CASSCRECRWAFF. The complete variable domain, with remaining parts taken from reference TRBV19 and TRBJ1-1, reads DGGITQSPKYLFRKEGQNVTLSCEQNLNHDAMYWYRQDPGQGLRLIYYSQIVNDFQKGDIAEGYSVSREKKESFPLTVTSAQKNPTAFYLCASSCRECRWAFFGQGTRLTVV.

The J gene is TRBJ1-1, the V gene TRBV12-3 or TRBV12-4, with D unresolved. There are 13 residues in the CDR3. Trimming removed 2 bases at V and 1 base at J, with 5 bases between. DNA for the CDR3: TGTGCCAGCAGTTTACGAGAGAACACTGAAGCTTTCTTT. The encoded protein is CASSLRENTEAFF.

The genes are TRBV18 and TRBJ2-2; D is ambiguous. The CDR3 is 17 residues long. Germline V gene sequence: CDR1 KGHSH, CDR2 LQKENI. The germline V and J ends were trimmed by 3 bases and 1 base, with 15 bases remaining between them. In DNA form, the CDR3 reads TGTGCCAGCTCACCCATACGCACGACTTGGAACACCGGGGAGCTGTTTTTT. Protein product: CASSPIRTTWNTGELFF.

CDR3: CASSRHRGGEKLFF. In DNA, the CDR3 is TGTGCCAGCAGCCGCCATCGTGGGGGCGAAAAACTGTTTTTT. V and J are TRBV14 and TRBJ1-4; D perhaps matches TRBD1 (6 bases). The CDR3 is made up of 14 amino acids. V lost 4 bases and J 8 bases, leaving 14 bases between the germline ends. CDR1 is SGHDN, CDR2 FVKESK, per germline. The full variable domain, its missing parts supplied by reference TRBV14 and TRBJ1-4, is EAGVTQFPSHSVIEKGQTVTLRCDPISGHDNLYWYRRVMGKEIKFLLHFVKESKQDESGMPNNRFLAERTGGTYSTLKVQPAELEDSGVYFCASSRHRGGEKLFFGSGTQLSVL.

This clone was detected once. The chain combines TRBV5-6 with TRBJ1-6; weak D call: TRBD1 (6 bases). In germline, CDR1 is SGHDT, CDR2 YYEEEE. There are 15 residues in the CDR3. V was trimmed by 4 bases and J by 9 bases, leaving 17 bases between them. For the CDR3, the DNA is TGTGCCAGCAGCAGCGTTGGGGGGGCTAGTTCACCCCTCCACTTT. Its protein is CASSSVGGASSPLHF.

This chain uses TRBV6-5 with TRBJ1-2; TRBD1 agrees at 9 bases. The V segment lost 4 bases and the J segment 6 bases; nucleotides outside the gene matches: 0. Germline lookup yields CDR1 MNHEY and CDR2 SVGAGI. The CDR3 is made up of 12 amino acids. CDR3 sequence (DNA): TGTGCCAGCAGTTGGACAGGGGATGGCTACACCTTC. Protein product: CASSWTGDGYTF.

This chain connects TRBV7-2 to TRBJ2-7, with 8 bases that match TRBD2. V lost 5 bases and J lost 2; bases outside the gene matches: 5. CDR1 is SGHTA and CDR2 is FQGNSA in the germline V gene. This CDR3 contains 14 residues. The CDR3 DNA follows: TGTGCCAGCAGCCTCGGACTAGCAGCCTACGAGCAGTACTTC. Residues: CASSLGLAAYEQYF.

This chain uses TRBV7-2 with TRBJ1-1; 8 bases map to TRBD1. Germline V lookup: CDR1 SGHTA, CDR2 FQGNSA. There are 14 residues in the CDR3. Losses at the gene ends were 3 bases for V and 8 bases for J; bases not matched to a gene: 8. CDR3 nucleotide sequence: TGTGCCAGCAGCTTGATCCAGGGGGCGGCCGAAGCTTTCTTT. It codes for CASSLIQGAAEAFF.

The V and J genes are TRBV5-1 and TRBJ1-3; D is undetermined. Deletions cut 3 bases from V and 2 bases from J, with 9 bases between. Germline V gene sequence: CDR1 SGHRS, CDR2 YFSETQ. The CDR3 totals 14 residues. The CDR3 sequence: CASSSSGAGNTIYF. The CDR3 DNA reads as TGCGCCAGCAGCTCCTCGGGTGCTGGAAACACCATATATTTT.